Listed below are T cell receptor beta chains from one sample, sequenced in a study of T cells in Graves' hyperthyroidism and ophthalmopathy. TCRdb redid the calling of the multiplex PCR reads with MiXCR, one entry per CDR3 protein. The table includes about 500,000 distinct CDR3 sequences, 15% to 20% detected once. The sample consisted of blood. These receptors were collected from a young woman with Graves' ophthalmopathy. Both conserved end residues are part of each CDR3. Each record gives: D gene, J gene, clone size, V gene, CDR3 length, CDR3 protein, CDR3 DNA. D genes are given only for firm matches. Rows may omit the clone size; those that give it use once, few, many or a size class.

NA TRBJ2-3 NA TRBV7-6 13 CVSSTESTDTQYF TGTGTCAGCAGTACCGAAAGCACAGATACGCAGTATTTT
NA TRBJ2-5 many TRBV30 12 CAWSPRQETQYF TGTGCCTGGAGTCCCCGACAAGAGACCCAGTACTTC
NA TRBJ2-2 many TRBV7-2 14 CASSFSLPTGELFF TGTGCCAGCAGCTTCAGCCTTCCCACCGGGGAGCTGTTTTTT
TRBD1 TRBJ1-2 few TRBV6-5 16 CASSYSWTGMGYGYTF TGTGCCAGCAGTTACTCCTGGACAGGGATGGGCTATGGCTACACCTTC
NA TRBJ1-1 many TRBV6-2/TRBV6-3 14 CASSAPGLNTEAFF TGTGCCAGCAGTGCCCCTGGTCTGAACACTGAAGCTTTCTTT
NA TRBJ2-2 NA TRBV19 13 CASMFGYTGELFF TGTGCCAGTATGTTCGGGTACACCGGGGAGCTGTTTTTT
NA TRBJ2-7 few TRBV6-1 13 CASTPGTSYEQYF TGTGCCAGCACCCCGGGGACGTCCTACGAGCAGTACTTC
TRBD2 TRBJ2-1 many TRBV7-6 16 CASSPYTSGSIDEQFF TGTGCCAGCAGCCCCTATACTAGCGGGTCTATTGATGAGCAGTTCTTC
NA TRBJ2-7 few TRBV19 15 CASSTSGRPYYEQYF TGTGCCAGTAGTACCTCCGGGCGACCCTACTACGAGCAGTACTTC
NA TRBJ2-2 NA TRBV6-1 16 CASSGGNKGHTGELFF TGTGCCAGCAGTGGAGGCAACAAGGGTCACACCGGGGAGCTGTTTTTT
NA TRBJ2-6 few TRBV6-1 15 CASRLGAMGANVLTF TGTGCCAGCAGACTGGGGGCTATGGGGGCCAACGTCCTGACTTTC
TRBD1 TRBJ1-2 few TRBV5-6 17 CASSIQLSGGVRYRYTF TGTGCCAGCAGCATACAGCTCTCAGGGGGAGTTAGGTATCGCTACACCTTC
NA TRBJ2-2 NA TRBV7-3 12 CAGSLWGGELFF TGTGCCGGCAGCTTATGGGGCGGGGAGCTGTTTTTT
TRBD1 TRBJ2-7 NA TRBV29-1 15 CSVEVFDRAMNEQYF TGCAGCGTTGAGGTGTTCGACAGGGCAATGAACGAGCAGTACTTC
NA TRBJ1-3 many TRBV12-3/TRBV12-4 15 CASSLSDGSGNTIYF TGTGCCAGCAGTTTATCCGACGGCTCTGGAAACACCATATATTTT
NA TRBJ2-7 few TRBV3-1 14 CAGSTQGIGYEQYF TGTGCCGGCAGTACACAGGGAATTGGTTACGAGCAGTACTTC
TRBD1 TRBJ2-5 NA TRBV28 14 CASSRDSHQETQYF TGTGCCAGCAGTCGGGACAGCCACCAAGAGACCCAGTACTTC
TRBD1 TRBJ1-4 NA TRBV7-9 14 CASRRDRGEEKLFF TGTGCCAGCAGACGGGACAGGGGAGAAGAAAAACTGTTTTTT
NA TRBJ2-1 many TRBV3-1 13 CASSQQGYNEQFF TGTGCCAGCAGCCAACAGGGCTACAATGAGCAGTTCTTC
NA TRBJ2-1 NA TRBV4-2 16 CASSQEGRPPYNEQFF TGTGCCAGCAGCCAAGAAGGTAGGCCGCCCTACAATGAGCAGTTCTTC
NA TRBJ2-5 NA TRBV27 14 CASGLQGAPETQYF TGTGCCAGCGGGCTACAGGGAGCACCGGAGACCCAGTACTTC
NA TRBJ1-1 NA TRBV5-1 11 CASGAGTEAFF TGCGCCAGCGGGGCAGGCACTGAAGCTTTCTTT
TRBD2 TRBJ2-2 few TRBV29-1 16 CSVSGTSGQNTGELFF TGCAGCGTTTCCGGGACTAGCGGGCAGAACACCGGGGAGCTGTTTTTT
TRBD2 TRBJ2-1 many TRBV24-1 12 CATSDGGGSQFF TGTGCCACCAGTGACGGGGGGGGCTCGCAGTTCTTC
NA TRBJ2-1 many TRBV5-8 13 CASSLDNPNEQFF TGTGCCAGCAGCTTGGACAACCCGAATGAGCAGTTCTTC
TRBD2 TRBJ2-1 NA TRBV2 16 CASSGGGLLAGGPKFF TGTGCCAGCAGTGGGGGAGGGCTACTAGCGGGAGGGCCCAAGTTCTTC
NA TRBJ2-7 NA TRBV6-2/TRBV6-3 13 CAILSDLTYEQYF TGTGCCATCCTCAGCGACCTGACCTACGAGCAGTACTTC
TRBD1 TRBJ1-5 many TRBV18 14 CASSPDRGYQPQHF TGTGCCAGCTCACCGGACAGGGGTTATCAGCCCCAGCATTTT
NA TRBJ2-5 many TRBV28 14 CASSLAQYQETQYF TGTGCCAGCAGTTTAGCACAGTACCAAGAGACCCAGTACTTC
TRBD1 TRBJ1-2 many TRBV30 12 CAWTGGGYGYTF TGTGCCTGGACAGGGGGCGGCTATGGCTACACCTTC
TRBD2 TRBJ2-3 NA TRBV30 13 CAWSSGSTDTQYF TGTGCCTGGAGTAGCGGGAGTACCGATACGCAGTATTTT
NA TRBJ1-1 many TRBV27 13 CASSFGRDTEAFF TGTGCCAGCAGTTTCGGACGGGACACTGAAGCTTTCTTT
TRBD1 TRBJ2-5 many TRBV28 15 CASSPDRGNQETQYF TGTGCCAGCAGTCCGGACAGGGGGAACCAAGAGACCCAGTACTTC
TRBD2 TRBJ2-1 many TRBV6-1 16 CASSEISGGFGNEQFF TGTGCCAGCAGTGAAATCAGCGGGGGTTTCGGGAATGAGCAGTTCTTC
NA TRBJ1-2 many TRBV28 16 CASSLGARGANYGYTF TGTGCCAGCAGTTTAGGAGCCAGGGGAGCTAACTATGGCTACACCTTC
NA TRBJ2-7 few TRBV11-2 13 CASSLDERSEQYF TGTGCCAGCAGCTTAGATGAAAGGAGCGAGCAGTACTTC
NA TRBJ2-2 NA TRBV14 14 CASSQDTGLGELFF TGTGCCAGCAGCCAAGATACCGGGCTCGGGGAGCTGTTTTTT
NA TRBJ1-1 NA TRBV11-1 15 CASSLSAWALTEAFF TGTGCCAGCAGCTTATCGGCTTGGGCACTCACTGAAGCTTTCTTT
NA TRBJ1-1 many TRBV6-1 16 CASSIKRAGMNTEAFF TGTGCCAGCAGCATAAAGCGGGCGGGCATGAACACTGAAGCTTTCTTT
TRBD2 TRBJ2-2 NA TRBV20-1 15 CSAASASGSMGELFF TGCAGTGCTGCTTCCGCTAGCGGGAGTATGGGGGAGCTGTTTTTT
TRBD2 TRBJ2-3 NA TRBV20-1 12 CRVAGGTDTQYF TGCAGGGTTGCGGGGGGCACAGATACGCAGTATTTT
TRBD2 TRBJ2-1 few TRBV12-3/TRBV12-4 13 CASSLGLAPSPFF TGTGCCAGCAGTTTGGGACTAGCCCCATCCCCGTTCTTC
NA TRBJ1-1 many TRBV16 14 CASSQGQGVTEAFF TGTGCCAGCAGCCAAGGGCAGGGAGTAACTGAAGCTTTCTTT
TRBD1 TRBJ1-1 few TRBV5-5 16 CASSWPQGDPNTEAFF TGTGCCAGCAGTTGGCCCCAGGGGGACCCGAACACTGAAGCTTTCTTT
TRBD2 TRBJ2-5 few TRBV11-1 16 CASSKGLAGEQETQYF TGTGCCAGCAGCAAAGGACTAGCGGGAGAACAAGAGACCCAGTACTTC
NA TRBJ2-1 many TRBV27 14 CASSLQAPYNEQFF TGTGCCAGCAGTTTACAGGCACCCTACAATGAGCAGTTCTTC
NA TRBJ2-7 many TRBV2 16 CASSEAQRDTERGQYF TGTGCCAGCAGTGAAGCGCAGAGGGACACCGAGCGGGGGCAGTACTTC
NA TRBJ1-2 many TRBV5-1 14 CASSLVAGERGYTF TGCGCCAGCAGCTTGGTGGCAGGGGAGCGTGGCTACACCTTC
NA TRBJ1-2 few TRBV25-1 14 CASSDSPINYGYTF TGTGCCAGCAGTGATTCGCCGATCAACTATGGCTACACCTTC
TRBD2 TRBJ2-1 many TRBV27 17 CASSHLPGLADLNEQFF TGTGCCAGCAGCCACCTCCCGGGACTAGCGGACCTAAATGAGCAGTTCTTC
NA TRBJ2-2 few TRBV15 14 CATSRKGRSAELFF TGTGCCACCAGCAGAAAGGGACGTTCCGCGGAGCTGTTTTTT
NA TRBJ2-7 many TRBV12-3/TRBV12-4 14 CASSSLQGRDEQYF TGTGCCAGCAGCTCATTACAGGGTAGGGACGAGCAGTACTTC
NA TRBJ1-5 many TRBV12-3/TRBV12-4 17 CASSFVRHLDSNQPQHF TGTGCCAGCAGCTTCGTAAGACACCTTGATAGCAATCAGCCCCAGCATTTT
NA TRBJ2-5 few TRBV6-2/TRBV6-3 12 CASNQQRETQYF TGTGCCAGCAACCAGCAACGAGAGACCCAGTACTTC
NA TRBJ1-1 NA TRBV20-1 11 CSAGGGWGAFF TGCAGTGCTGGGGGGGGCTGGGGAGCTTTCTTT
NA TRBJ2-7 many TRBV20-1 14 CSARMFGGSYEQYF TGCAGCGCTAGAATGTTTGGGGGTTCCTACGAGCAGTACTTC